These T cell receptor beta chains were read from a single sample in a study of shared clonotypes between healthy human individuals. Using immunoSEQ multiplex PCR, the repertoire was profiled, and TCRdb retains in-frame clones only, with some absent. Of some 2,400,000 clones detected, around 95% appear once; the ten largest clones hold roughly 0.13%. The sequenced material came from naive CD4+ T cells sorted from blood. The receptors come from a man between 18 and 35 years old in good health. CDR3s include the opening cysteine and the closing phenylalanine or tryptophan. Each record gives: J gene, D gene, clone size, V gene, CDR3 DNA, CDR3 protein. A D gene is named only where the DNA matches it firmly. Expanded clones are given a class, and other clones once, few, many or no size at all.

J gene: TRBJ2-2; D gene: NA; clone size: NA; V gene: TRBV7-2; CDR3 DNA: TGTGCCAGCAGCTTAAGTTCCGGTTCTGGCGGGGAGCTGTTTTTT; CDR3 protein: CASSLSSGSGGELFF
J gene: TRBJ1-1; D gene: NA; clone size: NA; V gene: TRBV25-1; CDR3 DNA: TGTGCCAGCAGTGATCGGGTCACAGAAGAAGCTTTCTTT; CDR3 protein: CASSDRVTEEAFF
J gene: TRBJ1-4; D gene: NA; clone size: NA; V gene: TRBV19; CDR3 DNA: TGTGCCAGTAGTCCCCACAGGGTGGAAAAACTGTTTTTT; CDR3 protein: CASSPHRVEKLFF
J gene: TRBJ2-5; D gene: TRBD2; clone size: NA; V gene: TRBV19; CDR3 DNA: TGTGCCAGTAGTATCGCCGGGACTAGCGGCCAAGAGACCCAGTACTTC; CDR3 protein: CASSIAGTSGQETQYF
J gene: TRBJ1-6; D gene: NA; clone size: NA; V gene: TRBV28; CDR3 DNA: TGTGCCAGCAGGACTACAGCCTATAATTCACCCCTCCACTTT; CDR3 protein: CASRTTAYNSPLHF
J gene: TRBJ2-1; D gene: NA; clone size: NA; V gene: TRBV30; CDR3 DNA: TGTGCCTGGGAGTGGGGCTCCTACAATGAGCAGTTCTTC; CDR3 protein: CAWEWGSYNEQFF
J gene: TRBJ2-7; D gene: TRBD2; clone size: NA; V gene: TRBV6-5; CDR3 DNA: TGTGCCAGCAGTTACACCCGGGGCAGGACTAGGGAGCAGTACTTC; CDR3 protein: CASSYTRGRTREQYF
J gene: TRBJ2-1; D gene: TRBD2; clone size: once; V gene: TRBV6-1; CDR3 DNA: TGTGCCAGCAGGGCAGGGAGGGACAATGAGCAGTTCTTC; CDR3 protein: CASRAGRDNEQFF
J gene: TRBJ1-5; D gene: NA; clone size: NA; V gene: TRBV27; CDR3 DNA: TGTGCCAGCAGTTTATTCGTCGGCCGCAGGTCCAGGCCCCAGCATTTT; CDR3 protein: CASSLFVGRRSRPQHF
J gene: TRBJ1-1; D gene: NA; clone size: NA; V gene: TRBV5-1; CDR3 DNA: TGCGCCAGCAGCTTGGAAGGTGGGTGGAACACTGAAGCTTTCTTT; CDR3 protein: CASSLEGGWNTEAFF
J gene: TRBJ2-5; D gene: NA; clone size: NA; V gene: TRBV7-9; CDR3 DNA: TGTGCCAGCAGCTCTAGGGACGGCGGGCTCGGAAAAGAGACCCAGTACTTC; CDR3 protein: CASSSRDGGLGKETQYF
J gene: TRBJ2-2; D gene: NA; clone size: NA; V gene: TRBV7-2; CDR3 DNA: TGTGCCAGCAGCGGAGGAGCGAACACCGGGGAGCTGTTTTTT; CDR3 protein: CASSGGANTGELFF
J gene: TRBJ2-7; D gene: NA; clone size: NA; V gene: TRBV2; CDR3 DNA: TGTGCCAGCAGTGTGAGGCAGAGCTACGAGCAGTACTTC; CDR3 protein: CASSVRQSYEQYF
J gene: TRBJ1-2; D gene: NA; clone size: NA; V gene: TRBV19; CDR3 DNA: TGTGCCAGTAGTACCGCCGGGGGAATAGGTTATGGCTACACCTTC; CDR3 protein: CASSTAGGIGYGYTF
J gene: TRBJ2-2; D gene: NA; clone size: NA; V gene: TRBV5-6; CDR3 DNA: TGTGCCAGCAGCCGACAGGACACCGGGGAGCTGTTTTTT; CDR3 protein: CASSRQDTGELFF
J gene: TRBJ1-1; D gene: NA; clone size: NA; V gene: TRBV5-6; CDR3 DNA: TGTGCCAGCAGCTCGGACAAAGACACTGAAGCTTTCTTT; CDR3 protein: CASSSDKDTEAFF
J gene: TRBJ1-1; D gene: NA; clone size: NA; V gene: TRBV10-3; CDR3 DNA: TGTGCCATCAGCCTGGACAGCTTGATGAACACTGAAGCTTTCTTT; CDR3 protein: CAISLDSLMNTEAFF
J gene: TRBJ2-1; D gene: NA; clone size: NA; V gene: TRBV5-4; CDR3 DNA: TGTGCCAGCAGCTTGGTCGTGCCGACCGAGCAGTTCTTC; CDR3 protein: CASSLVVPTEQFF
J gene: TRBJ1-4; D gene: NA; clone size: NA; V gene: TRBV5-1; CDR3 DNA: TGCGCCAGCAAACTTGCAACTAATGAAAAACTGTTTTTT; CDR3 protein: CASKLATNEKLFF
J gene: TRBJ1-2; D gene: NA; clone size: NA; V gene: TRBV19; CDR3 DNA: TGTGCCAGTAGTATTCGCTCGGGGAACTATGGCTACACCTTC; CDR3 protein: CASSIRSGNYGYTF
J gene: TRBJ1-1; D gene: NA; clone size: once; V gene: TRBV15; CDR3 DNA: TGTGCCACCAGCAGAGATGGGGTTCGGGCCGGTACTGAAGCTTTCTTT; CDR3 protein: CATSRDGVRAGTEAFF
J gene: TRBJ2-5; D gene: TRBD2; clone size: NA; V gene: TRBV5-1; CDR3 DNA: TGCGCCAGCAGCCCGGGCGGGAGGGAGACCCAGTACTTC; CDR3 protein: CASSPGGRETQYF
J gene: TRBJ2-1; D gene: TRBD2; clone size: NA; V gene: TRBV20-1; CDR3 DNA: TGCTTAGGGGCGGGGGACAATGAGCAGTTCTTC; CDR3 protein: CLGAGDNEQFF
J gene: TRBJ2-7; D gene: NA; clone size: NA; V gene: TRBV5-1; CDR3 DNA: TGCGCCAGCAGCTTGCGGATTCGGAGGTACGGGCAGTACTTC; CDR3 protein: CASSLRIRRYGQYF
J gene: TRBJ1-2; D gene: TRBD1; clone size: once; V gene: TRBV6-6; CDR3 DNA: TGTGCCAGCAGAGAACAGGGGGCGTCTTATGGCTACACCTTC; CDR3 protein: CASREQGASYGYTF
J gene: TRBJ1-2; D gene: NA; clone size: NA; V gene: TRBV5-1; CDR3 DNA: TGCGCCAGCAGTCGGACAAGCTATGGCTACACCTTC; CDR3 protein: CASSRTSYGYTF
J gene: TRBJ2-7; D gene: TRBD2; clone size: few; V gene: TRBV6-5; CDR3 DNA: TGTGCCAGCAGTTACCTCAAGACTAGCGGGAGCCACGAGCAGTACTTC; CDR3 protein: CASSYLKTSGSHEQYF
J gene: TRBJ1-4; D gene: NA; clone size: NA; V gene: TRBV28; CDR3 DNA: TGTGCCAGCGGGACGGGCGCAACTAATGAAAAACTGTTTTTT; CDR3 protein: CASGTGATNEKLFF
J gene: TRBJ2-7; D gene: TRBD2; clone size: few; V gene: TRBV30; CDR3 DNA: TGTGCCTGGAGTGCTCCCGGGACTAGCGTTTACGAGCAGTACTTC; CDR3 protein: CAWSAPGTSVYEQYF
J gene: TRBJ1-2; D gene: NA; clone size: NA; V gene: TRBV7-2; CDR3 DNA: TGTGCCAGCAGCTTAGAGGAAAACTATGGCTACACCTTC; CDR3 protein: CASSLEENYGYTF
J gene: TRBJ2-2; D gene: NA; clone size: NA; V gene: TRBV5-1; CDR3 DNA: TGCGCCAGCAGTTGGGATAGAACAGGGACGAACACCGGGGAGCTGTTTTTT; CDR3 protein: CASSWDRTGTNTGELFF
J gene: TRBJ2-1; D gene: NA; clone size: NA; V gene: TRBV6-5; CDR3 DNA: TGTGCCAGCAGGAAGAACAGGGTTATTTACAATGAGCAGTTCTTC; CDR3 protein: CASRKNRVIYNEQFF
J gene: TRBJ2-2; D gene: NA; clone size: NA; V gene: TRBV30; CDR3 DNA: TGTGCCTGGAGTGTCGGGGAGCTGTTTTTT; CDR3 protein: CAWSVGELFF
J gene: TRBJ2-7; D gene: NA; clone size: NA; V gene: TRBV2; CDR3 DNA: TGTGCCAGCCGCCTCACCCCCACCTACGAGCAGTACTTC; CDR3 protein: CASRLTPTYEQYF
J gene: TRBJ2-1; D gene: TRBD1; clone size: NA; V gene: TRBV6-5; CDR3 DNA: TGTGCCAGCAGTTACGGGGACAGGGTAAACAATGAGCAGTTCTTC; CDR3 protein: CASSYGDRVNNEQFF
J gene: TRBJ2-2; D gene: TRBD1; clone size: NA; V gene: TRBV6-1; CDR3 DNA: TGTGCCAGCAAGGGGGACAGGGGGAATACCGGGGAGCTGTTTTTT; CDR3 protein: CASKGDRGNTGELFF
J gene: TRBJ2-1; D gene: NA; clone size: NA; V gene: TRBV20-1; CDR3 DNA: TGCAGTGTTAGGGTGACGGATGAGCAGTTCTTC; CDR3 protein: CSVRVTDEQFF
J gene: TRBJ1-4; D gene: NA; clone size: NA; V gene: TRBV5-1; CDR3 DNA: TGCGCCAGCAGCGCGGGGCAGGGTTCACGGGAAAAACTGTTTTTT; CDR3 protein: CASSAGQGSREKLFF
J gene: TRBJ1-2; D gene: NA; clone size: NA; V gene: TRBV18; CDR3 DNA: TGTGCCAGCTCACAGGGGTTCAGCTATGGCTACACCTTC; CDR3 protein: CASSQGFSYGYTF
J gene: TRBJ1-1; D gene: NA; clone size: NA; V gene: TRBV11-2; CDR3 DNA: TGTGCCAGCAGCGCACAAGGGAAGAGTGGAACTGAAGCTTTCTTT; CDR3 protein: CASSAQGKSGTEAFF
J gene: TRBJ1-5; D gene: TRBD1; clone size: few; V gene: TRBV6-5; CDR3 DNA: TGTGCCAGCAGTAGAGGGGGCAAGACCAATCAGCCCCAGCATTTT; CDR3 protein: CASSRGGKTNQPQHF
J gene: TRBJ1-1; D gene: NA; clone size: NA; V gene: TRBV9; CDR3 DNA: TGTGCCAGTCGGGGGACTGGGAACACTGAAGCTTTCTTT; CDR3 protein: CASRGTGNTEAFF